These 31 T cell receptor beta chains originate from one sample sequenced in a study of cytomegalovirus exposure and HLA in healthy donors. The table came from immunoSEQ multiplex PCR; TCRdb's copy has only in-frame clones and leaves some out. This sample has some 98,000 clones, with more than 75% found just once. The sequenced material came from PBMCs. All receptors derive from a man between 18 and 29 years old in good health and CMV-seropositive.

The CDR3 DNA is TGCGCCAGCAGCGTACGACAGGGGAGCTACGAGCAGTACTTC. The encoded protein is CASSVRQGSYEQYF. The chain has TRBV5-1 and TRBJ2-7; TRBD1 matches at 8 bases. The CDR3 is 14 amino acids. After removal of 4 bases from V and 3 bases from J, the junction contained 6 bases not matched to a gene. The germline V gene has CDR1 SGHRS and CDR2 YFSETQ.

The chain employs TRBV7-9 and TRBJ2-2; 11 bases are a match to TRBD2. V was pared by 1 base and J by 8 bases, with 6 bases of the junction left unmatched. The CDR3 covers 16 residues. CDR1 is SEHNR, CDR2 FQNEAQ, per germline (reference sequence). The chain's CDR3 is CASSLGLAGRVGELFF. The CDR3 DNA reads TGTGCCAGCAGCTTAGGACTAGCGGGACGAGTGGGGGAGCTGTTTTTT. Full variable domain (missing parts from reference TRBV7-9 and TRBJ2-2): DTGVSQNPRHKITKRGQNVTFRCDPISEHNRLYWYRQTLGQGPEFLTYFQNEAQLEKSRLLSDRFSAERPKGSFSTLEIQRTEQGDSAMYLCASSLGLAGRVGELFFGEGSRLTVL.

The chain combines TRBV19 with TRBJ1-2; a possible D gene is TRBD1 (5 bases). Germline V gene sequence: CDR1 LNHDA, CDR2 SQIVND (reference sequence). This CDR3 spans 15 amino acids. The germline V and J ends were trimmed by 2 bases and 6 bases, with 16 bases remaining between them. DNA for the CDR3: TGTGCCAGTAGTATACGGGCAGGGTTACCCCATGGCTACACCTTC. It is translated as CASSIRAGLPHGYTF.

The gene calls are TRBV2 and TRBJ1-5; TRBD1 is a possible D gene (5 bases). This CDR3 has 14 amino acids. The V gene's germline CDR1 is SNHLY and CDR2 FYNNEI. The V and J ends lost 5 bases and 0 bases respectively, with 8 bases between them. The CDR3 region is CASSQQVSNQPQHF. For the CDR3, the DNA is TGTGCCAGCAGTCAACAGGTTAGCAATCAGCCCCAGCATTTT.

The chain uses TRBV5-4 and TRBJ1-2; D gene uncertain. The CDR3 spans 15 residues. Germline assignment: CDR1 SGHNT and CDR2 YYREEE (reference sequence). Trimming stripped 2 bases from V and 0 bases from J, with 11 bases between. The CDR3 reads CASSLYARTNYGYTF. Written as DNA, the CDR3 is TGTGCCAGCAGCTTATATGCGCGTACTAACTATGGCTACACCTTC. Full variable domain (remainder filled in from reference TRBV5-4 and TRBJ1-2): ETGVTQSPTHLIKTRGQQVTLRCSSQSGHNTVSWYQQALGQGPQFIFQYYREEENGRGNFPPRFSGLQFPNYSSELNVNALELDDSALYLCASSLYARTNYGYTFGSGTRLTVV.

The V gene is TRBV2, the J gene TRBJ2-2; 7 bases align to TRBD1. The CDR3 contains 13 residues. With V trimmed by 10 bases and J by 7 bases, 9 bases remained unmatched. Germline lookup yields CDR1 SNHLY and CDR2 FYNNEI. In DNA form, the CDR3 reads TGTGCCACGACAGGGACAACAGGCGGGGAGCTGTTTTTT. It translates to CATTGTTGGELFF.

This chain joins TRBV4-3 and TRBJ2-1; no firm D call. The germline V gene has CDR1 LGHNA and CDR2 YSLEER. Trimming took 0 bases from V and 5 from J, leaving 11 bases between them. This CDR3 comprises 15 residues. The CDR3, as DNA: TGCGCCAGCAGCCAAGAAAGGAACAGCCACAATGAGCAGTTCTTC. Translation gives CASSQERNSHNEQFF.

V and J are TRBV5-5 and TRBJ2-7; 10 nucleotides agree with TRBD1. CDR1 is SGHKS, CDR2 YYEKEE, per germline (reference sequence). The CDR3 spans 15 residues. V trimming: 4 bases; J trimming: 3 bases; junction bases outside the gene matches: 7. CDR3 coding DNA: TGTGCCAGCAGCCCCACCCGGGACAGGGGCTACGAGCAGTACTTC. This codes for CASSPTRDRGYEQYF.

The table lists this clone with a few counts. Written as DNA, the CDR3 is TGTGCCAGCAGCCAAGGACTAGCGGGCTCCTACGAGCAGTACTTC. Protein: CASSQGLAGSYEQYF. The chain uses TRBV7-9 and TRBJ2-7, with 11 positions matching TRBD2. Germline trimming cut 5 bases from V and 0 bases from J; bases unmatched to any gene: 3. Germline V CDR1 and CDR2: SEHNR, FQNEAQ (reference sequence). The CDR3 runs to 15 residues.

The V and J genes are TRBV5-1 and TRBJ2-1, with TRBD2 as a possible D gene (7 bases). The V and J ends lost 6 bases and 4 bases respectively, with 20 bases between them. The CDR3 has 16 amino acids. Germline values: CDR1 SGHRS, CDR2 YFSETQ. CDR3 sequence (DNA): TGCGCCAGCATCCTGGACGGCGGGGGCACTTACAATGAGCAGTTCTTC. Its protein product is CASILDGGGTYNEQFF.

V usage is TRBV7-2 and J usage is TRBJ1-2; 8 bases are shared with TRBD1. V dropped 5 bases and J dropped 5; count of bases not matched to a gene: 7. From germline, CDR1 is SGHTA and CDR2 FQGNSA. The CDR3 extends over 14 amino acids. DNA of the CDR3: TGTGCCAGCAGCCCATCGGGACAGGCTTATGGCTACACCTTC. It translates to CASSPSGQAYGYTF.

J is TRBJ1-5 and V is TRBV9; no clear D gene. V was trimmed by 2 bases and J by 3 bases, leaving 12 bases between them. This CDR3 has 15 amino acids. CDR1 and CDR2 from the germline V gene are SGDLS and YYNGEE. CDR3 region: CASSVGVGPNQPQHF. Written as DNA, the CDR3 is TGTGCCAGCAGCGTGGGAGTGGGCCCCAATCAGCCCCAGCATTTT.

CDR3 in amino acids: CASSTGTYGYTF. The CDR3 DNA is TGTGCCAGTTCGACAGGGACCTATGGCTACACCTTC. V and J are TRBV28 and TRBJ1-2; 7 bases are a match to TRBD1. J was trimmed by 4 bases and V by 9 bases; bases with no gene match: 5. The CDR3 contains 12 residues. Germline V gene sequence: CDR1 MDHEN, CDR2 SYDVKM.

The chain employs TRBV6-1 and TRBJ2-7; TRBD2 aligns across 10 bases. CDR3 size: 16 residues. Losses at the gene ends were 1 base for V and 5 bases for J; bases not matched to a gene: 8. The V gene's germline CDR1 is MNHNS and CDR2 SASEGT. CDR3 sequence: CASSEVLLAGSHEQYF. CDR3 nucleotides: TGTGCCAGCAGTGAAGTCTTACTAGCGGGAAGCCACGAGCAGTACTTC.

This chain joins TRBV5-4 and TRBJ2-3; D is possibly TRBD1 (5 bases). V was shortened by 2 bases and J by 3 bases, with 7 bases between the two germline ends. The CDR3 runs 13 residues. CDR1 and CDR2 from the germline V gene are SGHNT and YYREEE (reference sequence). CDR3 sequence reads: CASSLAGTDTQYF. CDR3 coding DNA: TGTGCCAGCAGCTTAGCAGGGACAGATACGCAGTATTTT.

This clone was observed a single time. The chain is built from TRBV5-1 and TRBJ1-3; D may be TRBD1 (5 bases). V was pared by 3 bases and J by 2 bases, with 15 bases between. This CDR3 has 16 amino acids. Germline CDR1 reads SGHRS; CDR2 reads YFSETQ. Here the CDR3 reads CASSSLEGAPGNTIYF. As DNA, the CDR3 is TGCGCCAGCAGCTCCCTCGAAGGGGCGCCTGGAAACACCATATATTTT.

The CDR3 DNA reads TGTGCCATCAGTGGAGGAGTCACCGGGGAGCTGTTTTTT. Amino acid sequence: CAISGGVTGELFF. The rearrangement links TRBV10-3 to TRBJ2-2, with D unclear. Trimming cost V 4 bases and J 4 bases, with 7 bases left between them. From germline, CDR1 is ENHRY and CDR2 SYGVKD. CDR3 length: 13 residues.

The chain employs TRBV19 and TRBJ2-3; 12 bases align to TRBD2. This CDR3 comprises 14 residues. Germline V gene lookup returns CDR1 LNHDA and CDR2 SQIVND (reference sequence). Trimming took 9 bases from V and 3 from J; bases not matched to a gene: 4. CDR3 residues: CASKLAGGTDTQYF. In DNA, the CDR3 is TGTGCCAGCAAACTAGCGGGAGGAACAGATACGCAGTATTTT. The full variable domain, in which reference TRBV19 and TRBJ2-3 provide the parts outside the CDR3, is DGGITQSPKYLFRKEGQNVTLSCEQNLNHDAMYWYRQDPGQGLRLIYYSQIVNDFQKGDIAEGYSVSREKKESFPLTVTSAQKNPTAFYLCASKLAGGTDTQYFGPGTRLTVL.

V usage is TRBV10-2 and J usage is TRBJ2-5, with a tentative D call TRBD2 (6 bases). This CDR3 has 12 residues. Trimming removed 10 bases at V and 1 base at J, with 10 bases between. Per the germline V gene, CDR1 is WSHSY and CDR2 is SAAADI. The CDR3 spells CATREAQETQYF. The CDR3 nucleotides are TGCGCCACGAGGGAGGCCCAAGAGACCCAGTACTTC.

The chain joins TRBV6-5 to TRBJ2-1, with D unresolved. The germline V gene has CDR1 MNHEY and CDR2 SVGAGI. Deletions cut 2 bases from V and 0 bases from J, with 11 bases between. The CDR3 length is 16 residues. CDR3 bases: TGTGCCAGCAGTTACAGTCCCGGTAGCTCCTACAATGAGCAGTTCTTC. As protein: CASSYSPGSSYNEQFF.

The J gene is TRBJ2-7, the V gene TRBV7-9; D remains unclear. In germline, CDR1 is SEHNR, CDR2 FQNEAQ (reference sequence). V was shortened by 5 bases and J by 3 bases, with 14 bases between the two germline ends. This CDR3 spans 14 amino acids. The DNA for the CDR3 is TGTGCCAGCAGCCGGTCTTTGGAGTACTACGAGCAGTACTTC. This encodes CASSRSLEYYEQYF. The complete variable domain, with remaining parts taken from reference TRBV7-9 and TRBJ2-7, reads DTGVSQNPRHKITKRGQNVTFRCDPISEHNRLYWYRQTLGQGPEFLTYFQNEAQLEKSRLLSDRFSAERPKGSFSTLEIQRTEQGDSAMYLCASSRSLEYYEQYFGPGTRLTVT.

The chain recombines TRBV7-2 with TRBJ2-3; TRBD2 agrees at 7 bases. Trimming at V came to 1 base and at J to 4 bases, leaving 5 bases not matched to a gene. Germline lookup yields CDR1 SGHTA and CDR2 FQGNSA. The length of the CDR3 is 15 residues. The CDR3, as DNA: TGTGCCAGCAGCTTAGTGCTAGCGGTTTCAGATACGCAGTATTTT. This encodes CASSLVLAVSDTQYF.

The chain is built from TRBV7-9 and TRBJ2-7, with D maybe TRBD2 (5 bases). There are 15 residues in the CDR3. In germline, CDR1 is SEHNR, CDR2 FQNEAQ (reference sequence). V was pared by 1 base and J by 0 bases, with 10 bases between. The CDR3 protein is CASSLVALSSYEQYF. The CDR3 DNA follows: TGTGCCAGCAGCTTAGTAGCGCTCAGCTCCTACGAGCAGTACTTC.

The chain is built from TRBV4-1 and TRBJ1-1; 9 bases line up with TRBD1. The CDR3 length is 14 residues. V lost 3 bases, J lost 1 base, and 0 bases stayed unmatched. CDR1 and CDR2 from the germline V gene are MGHRA and YSYEKL. The CDR3 loop is CASSQDRGNTEAFF. CDR3 bases: TGCGCCAGCAGCCAGGACAGGGGGAACACTGAAGCTTTCTTT.

The table lists this clone with a count of one. The gene calls are TRBV4-3 and TRBJ2-5; 7 nucleotides line up with TRBD1. Germline assignment: CDR1 LGHNA and CDR2 YSLEER. The ends lost 0 bases at V and 7 bases at J; junction bases unmatched: 8. The CDR3 spans 15 residues. CDR3 nucleotides: TGCGCCAGCAGCCAAGAAACAGGGCGACAGGGGACCCAGTACTTC. This translates into CASSQETGRQGTQYF.

The genes are TRBV7-3 and TRBJ1-6; TRBD1 matches 8 bases. V trimming: 2 bases; J trimming: 7 bases; junction bases outside the gene matches: 7. The CDR3 has 16 residues. In germline, CDR1 is SGHTA, CDR2 FQGTGA. The CDR3 nucleotides are TGTGCCAGCAGCTTAGGTCCTGGGACAGGAAATTCACCCCTCCACTTT. As protein: CASSLGPGTGNSPLHF.

The CDR3 loop reads CASSPMGGGSADTQYF. The CDR3 nucleotides are TGTGCCAGCAGCCCCATGGGCGGGGGGTCAGCAGATACGCAGTATTTT. The V gene is TRBV7-2, the J gene TRBJ2-3, with TRBD2 matching over 8 bases. V lost 5 bases to trimming and J lost 4 bases; unmatched junction nucleotides: 11. The CDR3 runs 16 residues. Germline V gene sequence: CDR1 SGHTA, CDR2 FQGNSA.

CDR3 nucleotide sequence: TGTGCCAGCAAAGGACAGGGGCCAGATACGCAGTATTTT. Translating it yields CASKGQGPDTQYF. This chain links TRBV6-5 with TRBJ2-3; 9 bases map to TRBD1. Germline CDR1 reads MNHEY; CDR2 reads SVGAGI. Unmatched junction bases numbered 3, after V lost 7 bases and J lost 4 bases. CDR3 length equals 13 residues.

The genes are TRBV11-3 and TRBJ2-2, with D uncertain. Germline CDR1 reads SGHNT; CDR2 reads YENEEA. The CDR3 runs to 13 residues. The V end lost 3 bases, the J end lost 6 bases, and 8 bases lay between the germline ends. The CDR3 nucleotides are TGTGCCAGCAGCTTCTCATACTCCGGGGAGCTGTTTTTT. This codes for CASSFSYSGELFF.

The chain is built from TRBV6-5 and TRBJ2-7; D is possibly TRBD1 (6 bases). Germline V CDR1 and CDR2: MNHEY, SVGAGI. The germline V and J ends were trimmed by 6 bases and 5 bases, with 20 bases remaining between them. This CDR3 is built from 15 residues. CDR3 protein: CASSPGTNFIDEQYF. The CDR3, as DNA: TGTGCCAGCAGCCCCGGGACAAATTTTATAGACGAGCAGTACTTC.

This sequence joins TRBV10-3 and TRBJ2-2; 8 nucleotides match TRBD2. Per germline, CDR1 ENHRY and CDR2 SYGVKD. The V gene end was trimmed by 6 bases and the J gene end by 3 bases; junction bases not matched to a gene: 3. The CDR3 consists of 14 residues. DNA of the CDR3: TGTGCCATCAGCGGACTAGCCGACACCGGGGAGCTGTTTTTT. It translates to CAISGLADTGELFF.